This is a list of T cell receptor beta chains from one sample in a study of T cell responses to AZD1222 COVID-19 vaccine. Measured with immunoSEQ multiplex PCR; TCRdb has only the in-frame clones, and not every one. This sample yields 95,000 to 150,000 clones, of which approximately 90% are seen a single time; over 4.5% belongs to the top ten. Specimen: peripheral blood, collected on day 0 of AZD1222 vaccination. The receptors were gathered from an adult in good health. The CDR3 runs from the conserved cysteine through the conserved F or W. D genes are given only for firm matches. Not every row has a clone size; where given, it reads once, few, many or a size class.

V gene	clone size	D gene	J gene	CDR3 DNA	CDR3 protein
TRBV4-3	.	TRBD2	TRBJ2-2	TGCGCCAGCAGCCAAGAACAGCGGGGGGGCCCCGGGGAGCTGTTTTTT	CASSQEQRGGPGELFF
TRBV30	.	.	TRBJ2-5	TGTGCCTGGACCGGGACACAAGAGACCCAGTACTTC	CAWTGTQETQYF
TRBV7-9	.	.	TRBJ2-1	TGTGCCAGCAGCTTCGACTCGAGCTCCTACAATGAGCAGTTCTTC	CASSFDSSSYNEQFF
TRBV2	.	.	TRBJ1-4	TGTGCCAGCAGTAGAGGGATTTCGACAACTAATGAAAAACTGTTTTTT	CASSRGISTTNEKLFF
TRBV5-4	.	.	TRBJ1-6	TGTGCCAGCAGCTTGGGCGGGGTGCATAATTCACCCCTCCACTTT	CASSLGGVHNSPLHF
TRBV6-6	.	TRBD1	TRBJ1-2	TGTGCCAGCAGTCGGGAGGGGGCGGGGCGTGGCTACACCTTC	CASSREGAGRGYTF
TRBV5-1	.	.	TRBJ1-1	TGCGCCAGCAGCTTAATCGGGGTGAACACTGAAGCTTTCTTT	CASSLIGVNTEAFF
TRBV19	.	.	TRBJ1-5	TGTGCCAGTAGTCCGCAAGTGGGCAATCAGCCCCAGCATTTT	CASSPQVGNQPQHF
TRBV5-1	.	TRBD1	TRBJ1-3	TGCGCCAGCAGCGCGCGACAGGGAGGGTCTGGAAACACCATATATTTT	CASSARQGGSGNTIYF
TRBV29-1	.	TRBD2	TRBJ2-5	TGCAGCGTTGCCGGGACTAGCGGAGAGACCCAGTACTTC	CSVAGTSGETQYF
TRBV12-3/TRBV12-4	.	.	TRBJ1-2	TGTGCCAGCAGTTCTAACTATGGCTACACCTTC	CASSSNYGYTF
TRBV5-8	.	TRBD1	TRBJ2-7	TGTGCCAGCAGCCCGGGACAGGGGGCGAGCGAGCAGTACTTC	CASSPGQGASEQYF
TRBV2	.	.	TRBJ2-2	TGTGCCAGCAGTGAGAAGGGCACCGGGGAGCTGTTTTTT	CASSEKGTGELFF
TRBV2	.	TRBD1	TRBJ1-2	TGTGCCAGCAGTCGTGGACAGGGTCGCGGCTACACCTTC	CASSRGQGRGYTF
TRBV7-2	.	.	TRBJ1-1	TGTGCCAGCAGTTGGGCAGAGAACACTGAAGCTTTCTTT	CASSWAENTEAFF
TRBV29-1	few	TRBD2	TRBJ2-1	TGCAGCGTTGAAGGGGTGGGACTAGCGGGGTCACCGAGCTCCTACAATGAGCAGTTCTTC	CSVEGVGLAGSPSSYNEQFF